These 17 T cell receptor beta chains were sequenced from one sample in a study of stem cell transplantation in POMP-related autoinflammatory disease. Profiling relied on immunoSEQ multiplex PCR, and the TCRdb table lists in-frame clones only, not all of them. The sample lists some 68,000 clones, roughly 88% occurring once. The source material was CD4+ T cells from PBMCs, sampled after stem cell transplantation. All receptors come from a human patient with POMP-related autoinflammation and immune dysregulation (PRAID). Some T cells may be supplied by the graft donor.

The genes are TRBV5-4 and TRBJ2-2; D might be TRBD1 (7 bases). Trimming took 0 bases from V and 7 from J, leaving 19 bases between them. This CDR3 has 17 amino acids. The germline V gene has CDR1 SGHNT and CDR2 YYREEE (reference sequence). The CDR3 spells CASSLGGGGALGGELFF. Here the CDR3 DNA reads TGTGCCAGCAGCTTGGGCGGAGGGGGCGCCTTGGGCGGGGAGCTGTTTTTT.

V and J are TRBV5-1 and TRBJ1-4; the D gene is possibly TRBD1 (5 bases). The V end was cut by 4 bases, the J end by 8 bases, with 21 bases between. Per the germline V gene, CDR1 is SGHRS and CDR2 is YFSETQ. The length of the CDR3 is 16 residues. CDR3 in amino acids: CASSRSPSVAGEKLFF. For the CDR3, the DNA is TGCGCCAGCAGCAGGAGCCCCAGCGTGGCAGGGGAAAAACTGTTTTTT.

This clone showed up just a few times. The rearrangement uses TRBV2 and TRBJ1-4, with D uncertain. This CDR3 contains 13 residues. CDR1 and CDR2 from the germline V gene are SNHLY and FYNNEI. Trimming took off 8 bases at V and 8 bases at J, with 15 bases between the two ends. The CDR3 is CASVPLGGEKLFF. Written as DNA, the CDR3 is TGTGCCAGCGTCCCGTTGGGAGGCGAAAAACTGTTTTTT.

The chain carries TRBV7-9 and TRBJ2-7; D unresolved. V was cut by 0 bases and J by 3 bases, with 9 bases left in between. CDR1 SEHNR and CDR2 FQNEAQ come from the germline V gene (reference sequence). The CDR3 totals 14 residues. The CDR3 reads CASSLALGNYEQYF. CDR3 nucleotide sequence: TGTGCCAGCAGCTTAGCGCTTGGCAACTACGAGCAGTACTTC.

The gene calls are TRBV14 and TRBJ1-2, with 7 bases matching TRBD1. This CDR3 spans 15 amino acids. Germline V gene data show CDR1 as SGHDN and CDR2 as FVKESK. The V and J ends lost 3 bases and 5 bases, in that order; junction bases with no gene match: 9. The CDR3 region is CASSHWDREDYGYTF. CDR3 sequence (DNA): TGTGCCAGCAGCCATTGGGACAGAGAAGATTATGGCTACACCTTC.

The rearrangement joins TRBV7-9 to TRBJ2-7; 7 bases are a match to TRBD2. Losses at the gene ends were 3 bases for V and 3 bases for J; bases not matched to a gene: 5. Germline V lookup: CDR1 SEHNR, CDR2 FQNEAQ (reference sequence). This CDR3 is 14 amino acids long. CDR3 amino acids: CASSFGLAVYEQYF. As DNA, the CDR3 is TGTGCCAGCAGCTTCGGGCTAGCGGTCTACGAGCAGTACTTC.

The V call is TRBV5-1, the J call TRBJ2-2; 7 nucleotides line up with TRBD1. Germline V gene data show CDR1 as SGHRS and CDR2 as YFSETQ. V lost 0 bases and J lost 0; bases outside the gene matches: 5. CDR3 length equals 17 residues. CDR3 nucleotides: TGCGCCAGCAGCTTGGTATCCGGGACAGCGAACACCGGGGAGCTGTTTTTT. Translating it yields CASSLVSGTANTGELFF.

V and J are TRBV12-3 or TRBV12-4 and TRBJ2-4; possibly TRBD2 for D (6 bases). Trimming pared 5 bases from V and 7 bases from J, leaving 12 bases between. CDR3 length: 13 amino acids. The CDR3 DNA follows: TGTGCCAGCAGTGCGACTAGACGGAACATTCAGTACTTC. This sequence encodes CASSATRRNIQYF.

The chain links TRBV7-2 to TRBJ2-1; 10 nucleotides match TRBD2. Germline V gene lookup returns CDR1 SGHTA and CDR2 FQGNSA. CDR3 length: 18 amino acids. After removal of 1 base from V and 7 bases from J, the junction contained 13 bases not matched to a gene. The CDR3 loop is CASSLGTPSGSLGNEQFF. DNA for the CDR3: TGTGCCAGCAGCTTAGGCACCCCTAGCGGGAGCCTAGGGAATGAGCAGTTCTTC.

DNA of the CDR3: TGCGCCAGCAGCTTCCGGGACAGAAGGACCGGGGAGCTGTTTTTT. Its protein product is CASSFRDRRTGELFF. J is TRBJ2-2 and V is TRBV5-1; 7 bases fit TRBD1. The CDR3 totals 15 residues. In germline, CDR1 is SGHRS, CDR2 YFSETQ. V lost 2 bases to trimming and J lost 5 bases; unmatched junction nucleotides: 6.

The chain links TRBV27 to TRBJ2-7; D uncertain. CDR3 length: 14 residues. V was cut by 4 bases and J by 1 base, with 11 bases left in between. Per the germline V gene, CDR1 is MNHEY and CDR2 is SMNVEV (reference sequence). CDR3 sequence (DNA): TGTGCCAGCAGTTCCCCTAGTTTATCCTACGAGCAGTACTTC. It yields the protein CASSSPSLSYEQYF.

The chain uses TRBV3-1 (or the pseudogene TRBV3-2) and TRBJ2-1, with 10 bases aligning to TRBD1. The length of the CDR3 is 17 residues. V gave up 0 bases and J gave up 5 bases; unmatched junction bases: 7. Germline V gene sequence: CDR1 LGHDT, CDR2 YNNKEL (reference sequence). In DNA form, the CDR3 reads TGTGCCAGCAGCCAAGAGGTTGGGACAGGGGTCAACAATGAGCAGTTCTTC. Protein sequence: CASSQEVGTGVNNEQFF.

V and J are TRBV14 and TRBJ1-6, with D possibly TRBD1 on 6 matching bases. CDR1 and CDR2 from the germline V gene are SGHDN and FVKESK. CDR3 length equals 16 residues. V was cut by 1 base and J by 10 bases, with 17 bases left in between. CDR3 nucleotide sequence: TGTGCCAGCAGCCAAGTCTTTAGGCAGGGGTACTCACCCCTCCACTTT. As protein: CASSQVFRQGYSPLHF.

The chain is built from TRBV5-1 and TRBJ2-1; D may correspond to TRBD1 or TRBD2 (6 bases each). The CDR3 contains 14 residues. The V gene lost 5 bases and the J gene lost 5 bases, with 14 bases spanning the gap. Germline values: CDR1 SGHRS, CDR2 YFSETQ. The CDR3 here is CASRTLGGHNEQFF. In DNA, the CDR3 is TGCGCCAGCAGGACCTTGGGGGGCCACAATGAGCAGTTCTTC.

This chain uses TRBV7-9 with TRBJ1-2; D not resolved. CDR3 size: 15 residues. The V and J ends lost 1 base and 6 bases respectively, with 15 bases between them. Germline-derived CDR1 and CDR2 are SEHNR and FQNEAQ (reference sequence). The CDR3 here is CASSLDMLERHGYTF. The CDR3 DNA reads TGTGCCAGCAGCTTAGATATGTTAGAACGACATGGCTACACCTTC.

V usage is TRBV14 and J usage is TRBJ1-1, with D possibly TRBD1 on 6 matching bases. The CDR3 has 20 amino acids. Trimming left V 2 bases short and J 3 bases short, with 28 bases between. Germline CDR1 is SGHDN and CDR2 is FVKESK. DNA of the CDR3: TGTGCCAGCAGCCAACAATGGGACACCCGCACCCCTCGGCCCCACACTGAAGCTTTCTTT. As protein: CASSQQWDTRTPRPHTEAFF.

The chain combines TRBV19 with TRBJ2-1; D unclear. From germline, CDR1 is LNHDA and CDR2 SQIVND (reference sequence). CDR3 size: 15 residues. V shed 3 bases and J shed 7 bases, with 16 bases lying between them. In nucleotides, the CDR3 is TGTGCCAGTAGTATCCAAGGCCAGTTTTTGAATGAGCAGTTCTTC. Its protein is CASSIQGQFLNEQFF. The variable domain in full, completed from reference TRBV19 and TRBJ2-1, reads DGGITQSPKYLFRKEGQNVTLSCEQNLNHDAMYWYRQDPGQGLRLIYYSQIVNDFQKGDIAEGYSVSREKKESFPLTVTSAQKNPTAFYLCASSIQGQFLNEQFFGPGTRLTVL.